These T cell receptor beta chains were read from a single sample in a study of blood T cell repertoires in COVID-19. The repertoire was sequenced with immunoSEQ multiplex PCR; TCRdb's copy has only in-frame clones and lacks some. The top ten clones hold more than 10% of a sample with roughly 160,000 clones, roughly 80% of them seen once. The specimen was PBMCs or T cells enriched from blood (not recorded which). Receptors were obtained from a man over 45 who had recovered from COVID-19. CDR3s include the opening cysteine and the closing phenylalanine or tryptophan. The order of the fields is clone size, D gene, V gene, J gene, CDR3 DNA, CDR3 protein. D genes are given only for firm matches. Clone size, where shown, is once, few, many, or a class for clones that have expanded.

.	TRBD2	TRBV4-1	TRBJ2-7	TGCGCCAGCAGCCAACAAGGGACTAGCCCCACCTACGAGCAGTACTTC	CASSQQGTSPTYEQYF
.	.	TRBV5-1	TRBJ2-7	TGCGCCAGCAGAAACCCCGAACAGGGAGTCGTGGAGCAGTACTTC	CASRNPEQGVVEQYF
once	.	TRBV19	TRBJ2-7	TGTGCCAGTAGTATAGGACGGGGCGAGCAGTACTTC	CASSIGRGEQYF
few	.	TRBV12-3/TRBV12-4	TRBJ1-5	TGTGCCAGCAGTATCCCTCCCGGGCCCCAGCATTTT	CASSIPPGPQHF
.	TRBD1	TRBV6-5	TRBJ1-1	TGTGCCAGCACGGCGGGGACAGGGGGGACTGAAGCTTTCTTT	CASTAGTGGTEAFF
.	.	TRBV4-1	TRBJ2-7	TGCGCCAGCAGCCAAGCCGGGACATACTCCTACGAGCAGTACTTC	CASSQAGTYSYEQYF
.	.	TRBV3-1/TRBV3-2	TRBJ2-3	TGTGCCAGCAGCTCGTGGACGGGAGACACAGATACGCAGTATTTT	CASSSWTGDTDTQYF
.	TRBD1	TRBV25-1	TRBJ1-3	TGTGCCAGCAGAAAGACAGGGAACTCTGGAAACACCATATATTTT	CASRKTGNSGNTIYF
.	TRBD1	TRBV5-1	TRBJ2-7	TGCGCCAGCAGCCATAGTACAGGACAGGGGAACTACGAGCAGTACTTC	CASSHSTGQGNYEQYF
few	.	TRBV6-1	TRBJ1-5	TGTGCCAGCAGTGAAAAACTACAGCCCCAGCATTTT	CASSEKLQPQHF
.	TRBD2	TRBV30	TRBJ2-7	TGTGCCTGGAGCCACGCGGGGGGGGGCTACGAGCAGTACTTC	CAWSHAGGGYEQYF
.	TRBD1	TRBV7-9	TRBJ1-1	TGTGCCAGCAGCCCGGGTGGGGACAGGAGGGCTTTCTTT	CASSPGGDRRAFF
.	TRBD1	TRBV7-2	TRBJ1-5	TGTGCCAGCAGCCACAGGGGCGGGGGCAATCAGCCCCAGCATTTT	CASSHRGGGNQPQHF
.	.	TRBV7-8	TRBJ1-1	TGTGCCAGCAGCTTAGTGGCAGGTCGCACTGAAGCTTTCTTT	CASSLVAGRTEAFF
.	TRBD1	TRBV19	TRBJ1-4	TGTGCCAGTAGTTTCCGGACAGGGAATAATGAAAAACTGTTTTTT	CASSFRTGNNEKLFF